This T cell receptor (beta chain) was recovered during a study of response to subunit inactivated influenza vaccine. Overall study findings and caveats: The study's authors posited that every seasonal influenza vaccination enlists few new T cells.

V shed 6 bases and J 4 bases; nucleotides not matched to a gene: 6. This CDR3 is built from 15 residues. Germline CDR1 is WSHSY and CDR2 is SAAADI. A note on this clonotype: Its matching antigen is unknown.

Via MiXCR, TCRdb re-called the RT-PCR reads, giving one row per CDR3 protein. The repertoire holds a few hundred thousand distinct CDR3 sequences, with around 22% as singletons. This TCR was recovered from a man between 50 and 70 years old who received an inactivated influenza vaccine. Sequenced here: PBMCs from blood, sampled roughly 20 months after vaccination. This chain links TRBV10-2 with TRBJ2-1, with 10 bases fitting TRBD1. The CDR3 region is CASRHDRGLYNEQFF. In DNA, the CDR3 is TGCGCCAGCAGACACGACAGGGGGCTGTACAATGAGCAGTTCTTC.